These 32 T cell receptor beta chains were all obtained from the same sample, sequenced in a study of Ad26.COV2.S vaccination and SARS-CoV-2 variants. Measured with immunoSEQ multiplex PCR; TCRdb has only the in-frame clones, and not every one. The top ten hold 3% to 4% of the sample, which has 300,000 to 450,000 clones, around 83% seen once. The treatment: about 20 received Ad26.COV2.S at low or high dose, single or two shots; several received placebo; per-sample allocation not given. Repertoires come from day 63 after the first vaccine or placebo injection. The specimen comprised peripheral blood, sampled in a trial of Ad26.COV2.S vaccine versus placebo. These receptors were obtained from a person aged 18-65 years who received the Ad26.COV2.S COVID-19 vaccine or a placebo.

This chain connects TRBV5-1 to TRBJ1-5; D might be TRBD1 (5 bases). The CDR3 consists of 15 residues. CDR1 and CDR2 (germline): SGHRS, YFSETQ. Deletions cut 0 bases from V and 2 bases from J, with 9 bases between. As DNA, the CDR3 is TGCGCCAGCAGCTTGGTAGGGGAGCGCAATCAGCCCCAGCATTTT. Its translation: CASSLVGERNQPQHF.

This chain links TRBV28 with TRBJ1-4, with D maybe TRBD1 (5 bases). Trimming shortened V by 5 bases and J by 0 bases, and 13 bases separated the two germline ends. This CDR3 is 16 amino acids long. The germline gives CDR1 MDHEN, CDR2 SYDVKM. CDR3 in amino acids: CASSLFGGATNEKLFF. The DNA for the CDR3 is TGTGCCAGCAGTCTCTTCGGAGGGGCAACTAATGAAAAACTGTTTTTT.

In nucleotides, the CDR3 is TGTGCCAGCAGTTTATCAAGGGGTAGGTCCTACGAGCAGTACTTC. The encoded protein is CASSLSRGRSYEQYF. V gene TRBV27 combines with J gene TRBJ2-7, with D possibly TRBD1 on 5 matching bases. Trimming took off 0 bases at V and 1 base at J, with 10 bases between the two ends. The germline V gene has CDR1 MNHEY and CDR2 SMNVEV (reference sequence). The CDR3 is 15 amino acids.

As DNA, the CDR3 is TGTGCCAGCTCACCAAATCACGAGGTTACTGAAGCTTTCTTT. Translation gives CASSPNHEVTEAFF. V usage is TRBV18 and J usage is TRBJ1-1; D remains ambiguous. V was cut by 2 bases and J by 5 bases, with 12 bases left in between. There are 14 residues in the CDR3. Germline CDR1 and CDR2: KGHSH and LQKENI.

This chain connects TRBV9 to TRBJ2-5; D perhaps matches TRBD1 (5 bases). In germline, CDR1 is SGDLS, CDR2 YYNGEE. Trimming shortened V by 0 bases and J by 1 base, and 10 bases separated the two germline ends. CDR3 size: 15 residues. CDR3 nucleotide sequence: TGTGCCAGCAGCGTAGGGGGCGTCGCCCAAGAGACCCAGTACTTC. This encodes CASSVGGVAQETQYF.

The rearrangement links TRBV7-9 to TRBJ2-5; tentatively, D is TRBD1 or TRBD2 (6 bases each). The V gene's germline CDR1 is SEHNR and CDR2 FQNEAQ (reference sequence). The CDR3 is 13 amino acids. Between the trimmed V and J ends, which lost 7 bases and 3 bases, there was a span of 12 bases. The chain's CDR3 is CASTVGGEETQYF. CDR3 nucleotides: TGTGCCAGCACCGTGGGGGGCGAAGAGACCCAGTACTTC.

The chain recombines TRBV7-9 with TRBJ2-7; 8 nucleotides line up with TRBD2. Germline trimming cut 1 base from V and 0 bases from J; bases unmatched to any gene: 5. The V gene's germline CDR1 is SEHNR and CDR2 FQNEAQ (reference sequence). The CDR3 runs to 16 residues. CDR3 coding DNA: TGTGCCAGCAGCTTAGTGGCTAGCGGGCGCTCCTACGAGCAGTACTTC. Translation: CASSLVASGRSYEQYF.

The genes are TRBV18 and TRBJ1-2, with 7 bases aligning to TRBD1. Germline CDR1 is KGHSH and CDR2 is LQKENI. The CDR3 has 15 residues. The V segment lost 3 bases and the J segment 4 bases; nucleotides outside the gene matches: 8. CDR3 coding DNA: TGTGCCAGCTCACCTACCACAGGGGCCAGCTATGGCTACACCTTC. This sequence encodes CASSPTTGASYGYTF. Combining the CDR3 with reference TRBV18 and TRBJ1-2 gives the whole variable domain NAGVMQNPRHLVRRRGQEARLRCSPMKGHSHVYWYRQLPEEGLKFMVYLQKENIIDESGMPKERFSAEFPKEGPSILRIQQVVRGDSAAYFCASSPTTGASYGYTFGSGTRLTVV.

This chain uses TRBV29-1 with TRBJ2-1; TRBD2 agrees at 10 bases. The CDR3 covers 17 residues. V lost 7 bases, J lost 5 bases, and 17 bases stayed unmatched. Germline loops: CDR1 SQVTM, CDR2 ANQGSEA. The CDR3 DNA reads TGCAGCGCCAAAAGCCTAGCGGGAGAGACTAGACACAATGAGCAGTTCTTC. Translating it yields CSAKSLAGETRHNEQFF.

The V and J genes are TRBV10-1 and TRBJ2-3; 11 bases match TRBD2. V dropped 3 bases and J dropped 3; count of bases not matched to a gene: 5. Germline V gene sequence: CDR1 WNHNN, CDR2 SYGVQD (reference sequence). The CDR3 has 16 amino acids. DNA of the CDR3: TGCGCCAGCAGTGAACTTCGGACTAGCGGGACAGATACGCAGTATTTT. Its translation is CASSELRTSGTDTQYF.

The chain recombines TRBV9 with TRBJ2-1, with a possible D match to TRBD2 (6 bases). CDR3 length equals 15 residues. V dropped 0 bases and J dropped 6 bases, with 13 bases sitting between them. CDR1 and CDR2 (germline): SGDLS, YYNGEE. The CDR3 region has the DNA TGTGCCAGCAGCGTAGCCCCCACTAGCTCCAATGAGCAGTTCTTC. It translates to CASSVAPTSSNEQFF.

As to this clone: With a much larger clone just one base away, this may be a read error. The rearrangement joins TRBV7-9 to TRBJ1-4; D remains unclear. The CDR3 is 13 residues long. Trimming removed 6 bases at V and 0 bases at J, with 5 bases between. Germline CDR1 SEHNR, CDR2 FQNEAQ (reference sequence). DNA of the CDR3: TGTGCCAGCAGTCGGACAACTAATGAAAAACTGTTTTTT. Protein product: CASSRTTNEKLFF.

The chain is built from TRBV6-5 and TRBJ2-7, with 8 bases fitting TRBD2. Germline values: CDR1 MNHEY, CDR2 SVGAGI. The CDR3 runs to 14 residues. V shed 6 bases and J 3 bases; nucleotides not matched to a gene: 7. This chain's CDR3 is CASRYGRGSYEQYF. The CDR3 bases are TGTGCCAGCAGGTACGGGAGGGGGAGCTACGAGCAGTACTTC.

This clone was recorded once. V usage is TRBV30 and J usage is TRBJ2-5; 7 bases are shared with TRBD1. The CDR3 has 14 amino acids. V dropped 0 bases and J dropped 7; count of bases not matched to a gene: 8. The V gene's germline CDR1 is GTSNPN and CDR2 SVGIG (reference sequence). The CDR3 loop reads CAWSVLDRAWTQYF. The CDR3 DNA reads TGTGCCTGGAGTGTACTTGACAGGGCTTGGACCCAGTACTTC.

The CDR3 bases are TGTGCCAGCAGCCGTACCGGACGGGGGGAAGCTTTCTTT. Its protein product is CASSRTGRGEAFF. V gene TRBV7-8 combines with J gene TRBJ1-1; perhaps TRBD1 as D (5 bases). The V end lost 5 bases, the J end lost 8 bases, and 15 bases lay between the germline ends. The CDR3 extends over 13 amino acids. Germline V gene lookup returns CDR1 SGHVS and CDR2 FQNEAQ.

This clone was detected only a few times. This chain connects TRBV18 to TRBJ1-1; D gene unclear. The V gene lost 0 bases and the J gene lost 3 bases, with 11 bases spanning the gap. The V gene's germline CDR1 is KGHSH and CDR2 LQKENI. The CDR3 has 15 amino acids. The CDR3 here is CASSPPSVVDTEAFF. Written as DNA, the CDR3 is TGTGCCAGCTCACCACCTTCGGTTGTGGACACTGAAGCTTTCTTT.

This clone was detected once. This chain links TRBV6-5 with TRBJ2-3; D gene unclear. The V gene lost 0 bases and the J gene lost 0 bases, with 10 bases spanning the gap. The CDR3 consists of 16 residues. The V gene's germline CDR1 is MNHEY and CDR2 SVGAGI. CDR3 coding DNA: TGTGCCAGCAGTTACTCGATCGGCGTTAGCACAGATACGCAGTATTTT. It is translated as CASSYSIGVSTDTQYF.

The chain carries TRBV28 and TRBJ1-4, with D unclear. Germline CDR1 reads MDHEN; CDR2 reads SYDVKM. This CDR3 comprises 16 residues. Trimming cost V 3 bases and J 5 bases, with 16 bases left between them. The CDR3 is CASSFEATRQNEKLFF. CDR3 DNA sequence: TGTGCCAGCAGTTTTGAGGCAACCAGGCAAAATGAAAAACTGTTTTTT.

This clone was seen just once. V gene TRBV2 combines with J gene TRBJ2-5; 9 bases fit TRBD1. The CDR3 spans 16 residues. Trimming removed 5 bases from V and 7 bases from J; junction bases left unmatched: 14. Per germline, CDR1 SNHLY and CDR2 FYNNEI. The CDR3 bases are TGTGCCAGCAGTCCCTTGGACAGGGGCCCTGTGGCGACCCAGTACTTC. This translates into CASSPLDRGPVATQYF.

The chain joins TRBV30 to TRBJ1-5, with TRBD1 as a possible D gene (6 bases). The CDR3 runs 14 residues. Germline V gene data show CDR1 as GTSNPN and CDR2 as SVGIG (reference sequence). Between the trimmed V and J ends, which lost 3 bases and 2 bases, there was a span of 11 bases. In nucleotides, the CDR3 is TGTGCCTGGAGGTCAGGGGAAGGCAATCAGCCCCAGCATTTT. Its translation is CAWRSGEGNQPQHF.

CDR3: CASSTGTGNEKLFF. The CDR3 nucleotides read TGTGCCAGCAGCACCGGGACGGGTAATGAAAAACTGTTTTTT. This chain uses TRBV7-9 with TRBJ1-4; tentatively, D is TRBD1 (5 bases). Germline CDR1 SEHNR, CDR2 FQNEAQ (reference sequence). V was clipped by 5 bases and J by 4 bases, with 11 bases between them. The CDR3 runs 14 residues.

The chain is built from TRBV27 and TRBJ2-3; TRBD1 or TRBD2 may be the D gene (5 bases each). The germline V gene has CDR1 MNHEY and CDR2 SMNVEV (reference sequence). V dropped 1 base and J dropped 0 bases, with 11 bases sitting between them. The CDR3 contains 16 residues. The CDR3 region has the DNA TGTGCCAGCAGTTTATTATGGGGCGGGAGCACAGATACGCAGTATTTT. It specifies CASSLLWGGSTDTQYF.

This chain connects TRBV6-6 to TRBJ1-1; D gene unclear. Trimming cost V 6 bases and J 2 bases, with 7 bases left between them. Germline CDR1 MNHNY, CDR2 SVGAGI (reference sequence). The CDR3 loop spans 12 amino acids. The CDR3 region is CASRFGNTEAFF. For the CDR3, the DNA is TGTGCCAGCAGGTTTGGAAACACTGAAGCTTTCTTT.

The J gene is TRBJ1-2, the V gene TRBV7-2; 7 nucleotides line up with TRBD1. The CDR3 spans 15 residues. Germline assignment: CDR1 SGHTA and CDR2 FQGNSA. J gave up 4 bases and V 2 bases, and 7 bases lay outside the gene matches. The CDR3 DNA is TGTGCCAGCAGCTTAAATCAGGGGGTTCTCTATGGCTACACCTTC. Its translation: CASSLNQGVLYGYTF.

A word on this clone: Other nucleotide sequences from this sample produce the same CDR3. V usage is TRBV12-3 or TRBV12-4 and J usage is TRBJ2-2; no firm D call. This CDR3 spans 13 amino acids. V was clipped by 2 bases and J by 3 bases, with 4 bases between them. CDR3 sequence (DNA): TGTGCCAGCAGTTTAAGGGACACCGGGGAGCTGTTTTTT. Amino acid sequence: CASSLRDTGELFF.

The DNA for the CDR3 is TGTGCCAGCAGGCGACAGGGCGGGACCTACAATGAGCAGTTCTTC. This sequence encodes CASRRQGGTYNEQFF. The rearrangement links TRBV28 to TRBJ2-1, with TRBD1 as a possible D gene (7 bases). V lost 6 bases, J lost 2 bases, and 14 bases lay in between. Germline V gene lookup returns CDR1 MDHEN and CDR2 SYDVKM. CDR3 size: 15 residues.

The chain joins TRBV6-5 to TRBJ2-6, with D uncertain. The CDR3 is made up of 13 amino acids. The germline V gene encodes CDR1 MNHEY and CDR2 SVGAGI. V was cut by 6 bases and J by 0 bases, with 3 bases left in between. For the CDR3, the DNA is TGTGCCAGCAGCCGCTCTGGGGCCAACGTCCTGACTTTC. Protein: CASSRSGANVLTF.

This rearrangement joins TRBV10-3 to TRBJ2-5, with D possibly being TRBD1 or TRBD2 (5 bases each). Germline V CDR1 and CDR2: ENHRY, SYGVKD. This CDR3 spans 16 amino acids. Trimming took 6 bases from V and 7 from J, leaving 24 bases between them. CDR3 residues: CAISTSREPIIGTQYF. The CDR3 nucleotides are TGTGCCATCAGCACCTCCAGGGAGCCCATCATTGGGACCCAGTACTTC.

For this clone: The germline gene is not matched at one end of the junction; a read error may be the cause. CDR3 sequence reads: CASSQDRIGRPPVF. DNA for the CDR3: TGTGCCAGCAGCCAAGATCGGATCGGGAGACCTCCAGTCTTC. The chain uses TRBV3-1 (or the pseudogene TRBV3-2) and TRBJ2-7; a possible D gene is TRBD2 (6 bases). The CDR3 spans 14 residues. Germline CDR1 reads LGHDT; CDR2 reads YNNKEL (reference sequence).

The V call is TRBV7-2, the J call TRBJ1-3; no clear D. From germline, CDR1 is SGHTA and CDR2 FQGNSA. The V gene lost 5 bases and the J gene lost 0 bases, with 8 bases spanning the gap. The CDR3 totals 14 residues. CDR3 DNA: TGTGCCAGCAGCCGCGACGGCTCTGGAAACACCATATATTTT. Translation: CASSRDGSGNTIYF.

This chain joins TRBV3-1 (or the pseudogene TRBV3-2) and TRBJ1-1; the D is unclear. The CDR3 spans 12 residues. Germline V CDR1 and CDR2: LGHDT, YNNKEL (reference sequence). V dropped 0 bases and J dropped 6 bases, with 5 bases sitting between them. CDR3 DNA sequence: TGTGCCAGCAGCCAAGATCTGGCTGAAGCTTTCTTT. Translating it yields CASSQDLAEAFF.

The chain couples TRBV4-2 to TRBJ1-1, with TRBD1 matching over 7 bases. The junction had 4 bases not matched to a gene; V was cut back by 3 bases and J by 0 bases. The CDR3 extends over 15 amino acids. Germline CDR1 and CDR2: LGHNA and YNFKEQ. CDR3 region: CASSHPGQVNTEAFF. CDR3 nucleotide sequence: TGTGCCAGCAGCCACCCCGGACAGGTGAACACTGAAGCTTTCTTT.